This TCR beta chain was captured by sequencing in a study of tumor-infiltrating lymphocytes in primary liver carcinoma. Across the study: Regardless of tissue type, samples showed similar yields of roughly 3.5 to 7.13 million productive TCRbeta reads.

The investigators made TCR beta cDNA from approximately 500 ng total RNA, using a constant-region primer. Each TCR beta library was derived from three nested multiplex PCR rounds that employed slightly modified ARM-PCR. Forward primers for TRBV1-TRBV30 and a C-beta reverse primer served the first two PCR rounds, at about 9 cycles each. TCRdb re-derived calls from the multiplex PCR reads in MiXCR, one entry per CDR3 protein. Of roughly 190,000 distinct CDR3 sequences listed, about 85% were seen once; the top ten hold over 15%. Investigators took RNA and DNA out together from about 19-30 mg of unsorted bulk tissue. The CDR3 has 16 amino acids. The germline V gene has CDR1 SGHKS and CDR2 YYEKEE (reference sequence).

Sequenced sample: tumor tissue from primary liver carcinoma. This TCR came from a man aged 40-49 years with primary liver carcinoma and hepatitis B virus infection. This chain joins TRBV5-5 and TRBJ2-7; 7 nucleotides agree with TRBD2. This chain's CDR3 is CVNSLVIGAGLWEQYF. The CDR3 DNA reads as TGTGTCAACAGCTTGGTTATAGGAGCGGGACTATGGGAACAGTACTTC.